A selection of T cell receptor beta chains follows, all from one sample in a study of blood T cell repertoires in COVID-19. The assay was immunoSEQ multiplex PCR, and TCRdb's table has in-frame clones only and misses some. Here the sample spans approximately 200,000 clones, around 90% being singletons. Sequencing was carried out using PBMCs or T cells enriched from blood (not recorded which). These receptors came from a man aged 25-45 years who had recovered from COVID-19. The CDR3 runs from the conserved cysteine through the conserved F or W. D genes are given only for firm matches. The size entry is marked missing in some rows and otherwise reads once, few, many or a size class.

j_gene	abundance	d_gene	v_gene	CDR3aa	CDR3nt
TRBJ1-1	-	TRBD1	TRBV27	CASSFTGQGTLNTEAFF	TGTGCCAGCAGTTTCACGGGACAGGGGACATTAAACACTGAAGCTTTCTTT
TRBJ2-7	-	TRBD2	TRBV11-1	CASSFLPSGESYEQYF	TGTGCCAGCAGCTTCCTACCTAGCGGGGAGTCCTACGAGCAGTACTTC
TRBJ2-7	-	-	TRBV14	CASSQEGRREDEQYF	TGTGCCAGCAGCCAAGAAGGGAGACGCGAGGACGAGCAGTACTTC
TRBJ2-7	-	-	TRBV6-5	CASNSWSQGGEQYF	TGTGCCAGCAATTCCTGGTCCCAGGGAGGCGAGCAGTACTTC
TRBJ2-3	once	TRBD2	TRBV30	CAWALAGSRGTQYF	TGTGCCTGGGCACTAGCGGGATCGCGCGGTACGCAGTATTTT
TRBJ2-5	-	TRBD2	TRBV10-3	CAISLRELETQYF	TGTGCCATCAGTCTGCGGGAGCTAGAGACCCAGTACTTC
TRBJ2-7	-	-	TRBV30	CAWSVQRVLLTGSSYEQYF	TGTGCCTGGAGTGTACAACGCGTCCTTTTAACGGGGAGCTCCTACGAGCAGTACTTC
TRBJ2-1	-	-	TRBV3-1/TRBV3-2	CASSQVYNEQFF	TGTGCCAGCAGCCAAGTATACAATGAGCAGTTCTTC
TRBJ1-5	-	TRBD1	TRBV18	CASSPQGVGHSNQPQHF	TGTGCCAGCTCACCCCAGGGGGTTGGGCATAGCAATCAGCCCCAGCATTTT
TRBJ2-7	-	-	TRBV29-1	CSVLRDSYEQYF	TGCAGCGTCTTGAGGGACTCCTACGAGCAGTACTTC
TRBJ2-2	-	TRBD1	TRBV3-1/TRBV3-2	CASSLGGQGAGELFF	TGTGCCAGCAGCCTAGGGGGACAGGGTGCCGGGGAGCTGTTTTTT
TRBJ2-7	once	TRBD1	TRBV7-2	CASSIGQGAYEQYF	TGTGCCAGCAGTATCGGACAGGGGGCTTACGAGCAGTACTTC
TRBJ2-7	-	TRBD1	TRBV5-6	CASSRGQGVRYEQYF	TGTGCCAGCAGCCGAGGACAGGGGGTGAGGTACGAGCAGTACTTC
TRBJ1-1	-	-	TRBV6-5	CASSYGRVNTEAFF	TGTGCCAGCAGTTACGGGCGGGTGAACACTGAAGCTTTCTTT
TRBJ1-1	-	TRBD1	TRBV6-2/TRBV6-3	CASSYDRVMNTEAFF	TGTGCCAGCAGTTACGACAGGGTCATGAACACTGAAGCTTTCTTT
TRBJ1-1	-	-	TRBV20-1	CSATSGAEAFF	TGCAGTGCTACCTCAGGCGCTGAAGCTTTCTTT
TRBJ2-3	-	TRBD2	TRBV6-2/TRBV6-3	CASSQSRIAGRTDTQYF	TGTGCCAGCAGCCAGTCTAGGATAGCGGGCCGCACAGATACGCAGTATTTT
TRBJ2-1	-	-	TRBV29-1	CSVDGIAEGEQFF	TGCAGCGTTGACGGGATAGCGGAGGGTGAGCAGTTCTTC
TRBJ1-1	-	-	TRBV12-5	CASGLVGTGIFQVPEFVVFF	-
TRBJ2-1	-	TRBD2	TRBV30	CAWSDSTSGVLNEQFF	TGTGCCTGGAGCGATTCAACTAGCGGGGTCTTGAATGAGCAGTTCTTC
TRBJ1-3	-	TRBD1	TRBV9	CASSADRGSGNTIYF	TGTGCCAGCAGCGCCGACAGGGGCTCTGGAAACACCATATATTTT
TRBJ2-7	-	-	TRBV7-9	CASSLAPAGDPYEQYF	TGTGCCAGCAGCTTAGCTCCCGCAGGGGATCCCTACGAGCAGTACTTC
TRBJ1-2	-	-	TRBV21-1	CASTSRFRENYGYTF	TGTGCCAGCACCTCAAGATTTAGGGAGAACTATGGCTACACCTTC
TRBJ1-6	-	TRBD1	TRBV4-2	CASSQTGTGLFPLHF	TGTGCCAGCAGTCAAACGGGGACAGGTCTTTTTCCCCTCCACTTT
TRBJ2-1	few	TRBD2	TRBV19	CASSILWGGKAYNEQFF	TGTGCCAGTAGTATTCTTTGGGGGGGAAAGGCCTACAATGAGCAGTTCTTC
TRBJ1-2	-	-	TRBV7-9	CASRLVGAYYGYTF	TGTGCCAGCAGGTTAGTAGGGGCCTACTATGGCTACACCTTC
TRBJ1-1	-	TRBD1	TRBV11-2	CASSARDRVVEAFF	TGTGCCAGCAGCGCCCGGGACAGGGTGGTTGAAGCTTTCTTT
TRBJ2-3	-	-	TRBV4-2	CASSPGRVGRTDTQYF	TGTGCCAGCAGCCCAGGCCGGGTGGGGCGGACAGATACGCAGTATTTT
TRBJ1-2	-	TRBD1	TRBV5-8	CASSQTPTGNYGYTF	TGTGCCAGCAGCCAGACCCCGACAGGGAACTATGGCTACACCTTC
TRBJ2-7	-	TRBD1	TRBV19	CASSRTGGMYEQYF	TGTGCCAGTAGTCGGACAGGGGGCATGTACGAGCAGTACTTC
TRBJ1-2	-	-	TRBV5-8	CASSSGKNWVLPNYGYTF	TGTGCCAGCAGCTCAGGTAAAAATTGGGTTCTTCCTAACTATGGCTACACCTTC
TRBJ2-1	-	TRBD1	TRBV7-2	CASSFGRTGVSLREQFF	TGTGCCAGCAGCTTCGGACGGACAGGGGTTTCCCTCCGCGAGCAGTTCTTC
TRBJ1-1	-	-	TRBV4-1	CASTPNWGRGRRDTEAFF	TGCGCCAGCACCCCGAACTGGGGCAGGGGACGTCGGGACACTGAAGCTTTCTTT
TRBJ2-1	-	-	TRBV24-1	CATGTGTNNEQFF	TGTGCCACCGGCACCGGGACAAACAATGAGCAGTTCTTC
TRBJ1-6	-	-	TRBV7-6	CASSGGRDAYNSPLHF	TGTGCCAGCAGCGGGGGCAGGGACGCCTATAATTCACCCCTCCACTTT
TRBJ1-3	-	TRBD1	TRBV3-1/TRBV3-2	CASSRDRTGGGNTIYF	TGTGCCAGCAGCCGAGACCGGACAGGGGGTGGAAACACCATATATTTT
TRBJ1-4	-	TRBD1	TRBV11-2	CASSLETGPNEKLFF	TGTGCCAGCAGCTTAGAGACAGGGCCTAATGAAAAACTGTTTTTT
TRBJ1-2	-	TRBD1	TRBV28	CASSWDRGGGYTF	TGTGCCAGCAGTTGGGACAGGGGTGGTGGCTACACCTTC
TRBJ2-3	-	TRBD2	TRBV7-9	CASSAPLAGAGDTQYF	TGTGCCAGCAGCGCGCCACTAGCGGGAGCTGGAGATACGCAGTATTTT
TRBJ2-7	-	TRBD2	TRBV6-5	CASSGRTSGASEQYF	TGTGCCAGCAGCGGACGGACTAGCGGGGCCTCCGAGCAGTACTTC
TRBJ1-3	-	-	TRBV30	CAYPTGSGNTIYF	TGTGCATACCCCACAGGGTCTGGAAACACCATATATTTT
TRBJ2-7	-	-	TRBV18	CASSDSGAVNEQYF	TGTGCCAGCTCAGACTCAGGGGCAGTAAACGAGCAGTACTTC
TRBJ1-2	once	-	TRBV5-6	CASSLDRSSGYTF	TGTGCCAGCAGCTTGGACAGGAGCTCTGGCTACACCTTC
TRBJ1-2	-	-	TRBV5-4	CASSLSLGLSAGYTF	TGTGCCAGCAGCTTGTCTCTGGGCCTTTCAGCCGGCTACACCTTC
TRBJ1-2	-	TRBD1	TRBV2	CASSLETGTVNYGYTF	TGTGCCAGCAGTCTCGAAACCGGGACAGTGAACTATGGCTACACCTTC
TRBJ1-1	-	TRBD1	TRBV9	CASSADRGLTEAFF	TGTGCCAGCAGCGCGGACAGGGGGCTTACTGAAGCTTTCTTT